This entry lists 28 T cell receptor beta chains sequenced from one sample in a study of blood T cell repertoires in COVID-19. The repertoire was sequenced with immunoSEQ multiplex PCR; TCRdb's copy has only in-frame clones and lacks some. This table holds roughly 30,000 clones, over 70% found once. Sequencing input: peripheral blood. All receptors derive from a woman aged 55-70 years with acute or convalescent COVID-19.

J is TRBJ2-1 and V is TRBV19; D perhaps matches TRBD2 (6 bases). Germline CDR1 LNHDA, CDR2 SQIVND (reference sequence). V was cut by 3 bases and J by 4 bases, with 7 bases left in between. CDR3 size: 13 residues. The CDR3 protein is CASSISGYNEQFF. CDR3 DNA: TGTGCCAGTAGTATTAGCGGATACAATGAGCAGTTCTTC.

The V and J genes are TRBV6-5 and TRBJ1-2, with D tentatively TRBD1 (5 bases). The V end lost 7 bases, the J end lost 5 bases, and 11 bases lay between the germline ends. The germline V gene has CDR1 MNHEY and CDR2 SVGAGI. The CDR3 extends over 12 amino acids. The CDR3 coding sequence is TGTGCCAGCACCAACGGGGGTTATGGCTACACCTTC. Its protein is CASTNGGYGYTF.

This sequence joins TRBV28 and TRBJ2-7; D unresolved. CDR1 is MDHEN and CDR2 is SYDVKM in the germline V gene. The CDR3 covers 15 residues. The V gene lost 5 bases and the J gene lost 5 bases, with 19 bases spanning the gap. CDR3 sequence reads: CASSPPVTGSHEQYF. The DNA of the CDR3 is TGTGCCAGCAGTCCACCCGTAACCGGTTCCCACGAGCAGTACTTC.

This chain connects TRBV24-1 to TRBJ1-5; tentative D call: TRBD1 (6 bases). Germline V gene data show CDR1 as KGHDR and CDR2 as SFDVKD. V gave up 3 bases and J gave up 4 bases, with 15 bases separating them. This CDR3 is built from 16 residues. The CDR3 spells CATSDGGQSFNQPQHF. CDR3 nucleotide sequence: TGTGCCACCAGTGATGGTGGACAGAGCTTTAATCAGCCCCAGCATTTT.

This clone was recorded a few times. DNA for the CDR3: TGTGCCAGCTCAACCGACACAAACACTGAAGCTTTCTTT. Translation gives CASSTDTNTEAFF. This chain links TRBV18 with TRBJ1-1, with D unclear. Germline-derived CDR1 and CDR2 are KGHSH and LQKENI. Trimming removed 5 bases from V and 2 bases from J, with 9 bases in between. This CDR3 region has 13 residues.

This chain uses TRBV27 with TRBJ2-2, with D perhaps TRBD1 (6 bases). The V end lost 5 bases, the J end lost 6 bases, and 13 bases lay between the germline ends. The CDR3 sequence is 14 residues long. The germline CDR1 and CDR2 sequences are MNHEY and SMNVEV (reference sequence). The CDR3 nucleotides are TGTGCCAGCAGTACTCAGGGGTTGGCCGGGGAGCTGTTTTTT. The encoded protein is CASSTQGLAGELFF.

This chain joins TRBV7-6 and TRBJ2-1, with TRBD2 identical over 15 bases. This CDR3 spans 16 amino acids. The junction had 9 bases not matched to a gene; V was cut back by 5 bases and J by 10 bases. Germline V lookup: CDR1 SGHVS, CDR2 FNYEAQ. Here the CDR3 DNA reads TGTGCCAGCAGCCTAGGACTAGCGGGGGGGCCAGCCGAGCAGTTCTTC. This sequence encodes CASSLGLAGGPAEQFF.

The V gene is TRBV30, the J gene TRBJ2-7; D unresolved. There are 12 residues in the CDR3. V lost 3 bases, J lost 6 bases, and 12 bases lay in between. The V gene's germline CDR1 is GTSNPN and CDR2 SVGIG (reference sequence). The chain's CDR3 is CAWSRSVTEQYF. The CDR3 DNA sequence: TGTGCCTGGAGCCGCAGTGTAACCGAGCAGTACTTC.

This rearrangement joins TRBV5-1 to TRBJ1-1; D is possibly TRBD1 (6 bases). V lost 4 bases and J 1 base, leaving 11 bases between the germline ends. The CDR3 totals 14 residues. CDR1 is SGHRS, CDR2 YFSETQ, per germline. In nucleotides, the CDR3 is TGCGCCAGCAGCGCCCCACAGGGGAACACTGAAGCTTTCTTT. It codes for CASSAPQGNTEAFF.

The rearrangement uses TRBV20-1 and TRBJ1-4; the D is unclear. The V and J ends lost 5 bases and 8 bases respectively, with 9 bases between them. Germline loops: CDR1 DFQATT, CDR2 SNEGSKA (reference sequence). CDR3 length: 11 amino acids. The CDR3 DNA sequence: TGCAGTGCTCCACGAGCGGAAAAACTGTTTTTT. Translation: CSAPRAEKLFF.

This clone was recorded a few times. V is TRBV5-1 and J is TRBJ1-1; D ambiguous. This CDR3 region has 12 residues. V was shortened by 5 bases and J by 1 base, with 6 bases between the two germline ends. The germline V gene encodes CDR1 SGHRS and CDR2 YFSETQ. Here the CDR3 DNA reads TGCGCCAGCAGTGTGAGGAACACTGAAGCTTTCTTT. Translated: CASSVRNTEAFF. Using reference TRBV5-1 and TRBJ1-1 for the parts outside the CDR3, the full variable domain is KAGVTQTPRYLIKTRGQQVTLSCSPISGHRSVSWYQQTPGQGLQFLFEYFSETQRNKGNFPGRFSGRQFSNSRSEMNVSTLELGDSALYLCASSVRNTEAFFGQGTRLTVV.

This clone was seen only a few times. The chain employs TRBV5-1 and TRBJ2-7; D may be TRBD1 (5 bases). CDR3 length: 12 amino acids. CDR1 is SGHRS and CDR2 is YFSETQ in the germline V gene. V was shortened by 0 bases and J by 4 bases, with 5 bases between the two germline ends. CDR3 in amino acids: CASSLDRYEQYF. CDR3 DNA: TGCGCCAGCAGCTTGGACAGGTACGAGCAGTACTTC.

V usage is TRBV9 and J usage is TRBJ2-5, with TRBD2 as a possible D gene (6 bases). The CDR3 has 15 residues. CDR1 is SGDLS, CDR2 YYNGEE, per germline. With 4 bases removed from V and 6 bases from J, the gap between germline ends came to 19 bases. In DNA form, the CDR3 reads TGTGCCAGCAGCCCTAATTGGGCTGCGGGGAAGACCCAGTACTTC. Its translation: CASSPNWAAGKTQYF.

The V and J genes are TRBV24-1 and TRBJ2-2; 9 nucleotides match TRBD1. Losses at the gene ends were 9 bases for V and 4 bases for J; bases not matched to a gene: 2. The CDR3 is 13 residues long. Looked up from germline, CDR1 is KGHDR and CDR2 is SFDVKD. CDR3 region: CATRDRVTGELFF. Here the CDR3 DNA reads TGTGCCACCCGGGACAGGGTCACCGGGGAGCTGTTTTTT.

V and J are TRBV6-6 and TRBJ2-7; D not resolved. CDR3 length equals 12 residues. Germline-derived CDR1 and CDR2 are MNHNY and SVGAGI (reference sequence). The V and J ends lost 6 bases and 3 bases respectively, with 9 bases between them. The CDR3 nucleotides read TGTGCCAGCAGAGAGAGAGTCTACGAGCAGTACTTC. It codes for CASRERVYEQYF.

This clone was seen more than once but under ten times. This CDR3 reads CASSPYKKGTGELFF. Here the CDR3 DNA reads TGTGCCAGCAGTCCATATAAGAAGGGGACCGGGGAGCTGTTTTTT. The chain links TRBV6-5 to TRBJ2-2; possibly TRBD1 for D (5 bases). Germline V CDR1 and CDR2: MNHEY, SVGAGI. The CDR3 is 15 residues long. V was cut by 5 bases and J by 5 bases, with 15 bases left in between.

V gene TRBV24-1 combines with J gene TRBJ2-1; 9 bases map to TRBD1. V lost 4 bases, J lost 4 bases, and 7 bases stayed unmatched. CDR1 KGHDR and CDR2 SFDVKD come from the germline V gene. This CDR3 has 16 residues. The CDR3 spells CATSDPGQGLYNEQFF. DNA for the CDR3: TGTGCCACCAGTGACCCCGGACAGGGGCTTTACAATGAGCAGTTCTTC.

The rearrangement joins TRBV5-5 to TRBJ2-4; D is possibly TRBD1 (8 bases). The germline gives CDR1 SGHKS, CDR2 YYEKEE (reference sequence). The CDR3 length is 16 residues. The V gene lost 4 bases and the J gene lost 3 bases, with 17 bases spanning the gap. Written as DNA, the CDR3 is TGTGCCAGCAGCGGTTACCACAGGGGGGGCAAAAACATTCAGTACTTC. Amino acid sequence: CASSGYHRGGKNIQYF.

V and J are TRBV4-2 and TRBJ1-5; D is unresolved. The germline V gene encodes CDR1 LGHNA and CDR2 YNFKEQ. This CDR3 region has 17 residues. V gave up 1 base and J gave up 6 bases, with 19 bases separating them. The DNA of the CDR3 is TGTGCCAGCAGCCAAGGGAGTCCTCGGAGGGTCTTTCAGCCCCAGCATTTT. This sequence encodes CASSQGSPRRVFQPQHF.

The V and J genes are TRBV9 and TRBJ1-6; 9 bases agree with TRBD1. There are 15 residues in the CDR3. The V gene end was trimmed by 3 bases and the J gene end by 8 bases; junction bases not matched to a gene: 6. In germline, CDR1 is SGDLS, CDR2 YYNGEE. The CDR3, as DNA: TGTGCCAGCAGCGGCAGGGACAGGGCGCATTCACCCCTCCACTTT. Translated: CASSGRDRAHSPLHF.

This chain joins TRBV2 and TRBJ1-1, with D possibly being TRBD1 (5 bases). Germline values: CDR1 SNHLY, CDR2 FYNNEI. V was cut by 2 bases and J by 3 bases, with 10 bases left in between. The CDR3 loop spans 14 amino acids. In DNA, the CDR3 is TGTGCCAGCAGTGAACAGGGTAGGGACACTGAAGCTTTCTTT. This encodes CASSEQGRDTEAFF.

V and J are TRBV7-8 and TRBJ1-5; tentative D call: TRBD1 (5 bases). Germline V gives CDR1 SGHVS, CDR2 FQNEAQ. The CDR3 runs to 19 residues. Trimming left V 1 base short and J 0 bases short, with 19 bases between. CDR3: CASSLGSRGGIGSNQPQHF. CDR3 nucleotides: TGTGCCAGCAGCTTAGGCTCACGGGGGGGAATAGGTAGCAATCAGCCCCAGCATTTT.

This chain connects TRBV28 to TRBJ2-5; D unresolved. Germline-derived CDR1 and CDR2 are MDHEN and SYDVKM. Deletions cut 6 bases from V and 4 bases from J, with 6 bases between. The CDR3 is 11 amino acids. CDR3 protein: CASRVLETQYF. The CDR3 region has the DNA TGTGCCAGCAGGGTACTAGAGACCCAGTACTTC.

This clone occurred a few times. The J gene is TRBJ1-3, the V gene TRBV6-6; D unclear. The CDR3 is 13 amino acids. Germline V lookup: CDR1 MNHNY, CDR2 SVGAGI (reference sequence). V gave up 11 bases and J gave up 0 bases, with 11 bases separating them. For the CDR3, the DNA is TGTGCCCCGCCGCAGTCCTCTGGAAACACCATATATTTT. This encodes CAPPQSSGNTIYF.

The chain recombines TRBV29-1 with TRBJ1-1, with TRBD1 matching over 8 bases. The CDR3 contains 13 residues. Germline V CDR1 and CDR2: SQVTM, ANQGSEA. Trimming at V came to 4 bases and at J to 0 bases, leaving 1 base not matched to a gene. CDR3 amino acids: CSVGTGLNTEAFF. The CDR3 DNA reads as TGCAGCGTTGGGACAGGGTTGAACACTGAAGCTTTCTTT.

The table lists this clone with a few counts. V gene TRBV21-1 combines with J gene TRBJ1-4. TRBV21-1 is tagged as a pseudogene. The CDR3 covers 15 residues. CDR3 nucleotide sequence: TGTGCCAGCAGCAAAAACGAGGGAATGTGTGAAAAACTGTTTTTT. Translating it yields CASSKNEGMCEKLFF.

The CDR3 is CASSLAHRDYGTGELFF. CDR3 DNA sequence: TGTGCCAGCAGCTTAGCCCACCGGGACTACGGCACCGGGGAGCTGTTTTTT. J is TRBJ2-2 and V is TRBV11-2, with 7 bases fitting TRBD2. The CDR3 is 17 amino acids. Germline-derived CDR1 and CDR2 are SGHAT and FQNNGV. With 1 base clipped from V and 4 bases from J, the junction kept 9 bases outside the gene matches.

The V and J genes are TRBV3-1 (or the pseudogene TRBV3-2) and TRBJ2-5; 8 nucleotides line up with TRBD2. The CDR3 runs 14 residues. Germline V gene sequence: CDR1 LGHDT, CDR2 YNNKEL (reference sequence). After removal of 4 bases from V and 7 bases from J, the junction contained 8 bases not matched to a gene. The CDR3 region has the DNA TGTGCCAGCAGCCCACCGGGGGGGCCGGGGACCCAGTACTTC. Translated: CASSPPGGPGTQYF.